These 25 T cell receptor beta chains were all obtained from the same sample, sequenced in a study of shared clonotypes between healthy human individuals. The assay was immunoSEQ multiplex PCR, and TCRdb's table has in-frame clones only and misses some. The sample has 2 million to 2.5 million clones, approximately 96% seen once; the top ten hold more than 0.1%. Sequencing was performed on naive CD4+ T cells sorted from blood. Sample subset: CD45RA+ positively selected. Receptors were obtained from a man between 18 and 35 years old in good health.

The rearrangement links TRBV5-1 to TRBJ2-7; 9 bases match TRBD1. Germline-derived CDR1 and CDR2 are SGHRS and YFSETQ. Germline trimming cut 4 bases from V and 3 bases from J; bases unmatched to any gene: 8. This CDR3 contains 15 residues. The CDR3 reads CASSPNTGGNYEQYF. For the CDR3, the DNA is TGCGCCAGCAGCCCGAACACAGGGGGCAACTACGAGCAGTACTTC.

The CDR3 is CASTGERGAIYEQYF. The CDR3 DNA follows: TGTGCCAGCACGGGAGAGCGGGGGGCGATCTACGAGCAGTACTTC. The chain is built from TRBV2 and TRBJ2-7, with 9 bases aligning to TRBD2. V dropped 7 bases and J dropped 3; count of bases not matched to a gene: 10. CDR1 is SNHLY, CDR2 FYNNEI, per germline. This CDR3 is built from 15 residues.

As to this clone: Its ends do not fully match the called genes, so a read error is possible. V gene TRBV7-7 combines with J gene TRBJ2-7, with 9 bases lining up with TRBD2. CDR3 length: 18 amino acids. Germline CDR1 SSHAT, CDR2 FNYEAQ (reference sequence). The CDR3 loop reads CASSLGGRETSGSYEQYF. DNA of the CDR3: TGTGCTAGCAGCTTAGGGGGCCGAGAGACTAGCGGCTCCTACGAGCAGTACTTC.

For the CDR3, the DNA is TGTGCCAGCAGTAAGGGCGGGGGGCCACCCCACAATGAGCAGTTCTTC. This encodes CASSKGGGPPHNEQFF. The chain uses TRBV7-3 and TRBJ2-1, with 8 bases identical to TRBD2. V lost 6 bases and J lost 5; bases outside the gene matches: 12. The CDR3 runs 16 residues. Germline CDR1 and CDR2: SGHTA and FQGTGA. Based on the CDR3 plus reference TRBV7-3 and TRBJ2-1, the full variable domain is GAGVSQTPSNKVTEKGKYVELRCDPISGHTALYWYRQSLGQGPEFLIYFQGTGAADDSGLPNDRFFAVRPEGSVSTLKIQRTERGDSAVYLCASSKGGGPPHNEQFFGPGTRLTVL.

This clone was seen only once. The rearrangement joins TRBV5-1 to TRBJ2-7; TRBD2 aligns across 8 bases. Unmatched junction bases numbered 11, after V lost 7 bases and J lost 5 bases. The CDR3 has 14 residues. Germline values: CDR1 SGHRS, CDR2 YFSETQ. The CDR3 reads CASHPGGGRNEQYF. The CDR3 nucleotides are TGCGCCAGCCACCCCGGGGGGGGCAGGAACGAGCAGTACTTC.

This sequence joins TRBV10-3 and TRBJ2-1; TRBD2 matches 15 bases. Germline loops: CDR1 ENHRY, CDR2 SYGVKD. The ends lost 10 bases at V and 4 bases at J; junction bases unmatched: 2. The CDR3 runs 14 residues. The CDR3 here is CATGTSGGYNEQFF. The CDR3 nucleotides read TGTGCCACCGGGACTAGCGGGGGGTACAATGAGCAGTTCTTC.

The chain is built from TRBV6-1 and TRBJ2-5, with D possibly being TRBD1 or TRBD2 (6 bases each). The CDR3 covers 14 residues. In germline, CDR1 is MNHNS, CDR2 SASEGT. Trimming cost V 3 bases and J 7 bases, with 15 bases left between them. CDR3 sequence reads: CASSDEYGGGTQYF. The DNA of the CDR3 is TGTGCCAGCAGTGACGAATACGGAGGGGGGACCCAGTACTTC.

The V and J genes are TRBV6-1 and TRBJ2-5; D possibly uses TRBD1 or TRBD2 (6 bases each). CDR3 size: 13 residues. V was cut by 8 bases and J by 2 bases, with 12 bases left in between. Germline CDR1 reads MNHNS; CDR2 reads SASEGT. CDR3 bases: TGTGCCAGCCGGGGGCCAGGTCAAGAGACCCAGTACTTC. Translated: CASRGPGQETQYF.

The chain is built from TRBV5-8 and TRBJ1-1; D is perhaps TRBD1 (6 bases). V was pared by 6 bases and J by 6 bases, with 18 bases between. Germline CDR1 is SGHTS and CDR2 is YDEGEE. This CDR3 is built from 14 residues. CDR3 amino acids: CASILDSSQPEAFF. CDR3 DNA: TGTGCCAGCATCCTGGACAGCTCCCAGCCTGAAGCTTTCTTT.

The V gene is TRBV6-5, the J gene TRBJ1-6, with TRBD1 matching 8 bases. CDR3 length: 14 residues. Germline V gene sequence: CDR1 MNHEY, CDR2 SVGAGI. After removal of 4 bases from V and 10 bases from J, the junction contained 6 bases not matched to a gene. The CDR3 is CASSSRTGKSPLHF. The CDR3 nucleotides are TGTGCCAGCAGTTCTCGGACAGGGAAGTCACCCCTCCACTTT.

The chain links TRBV28 to TRBJ1-4; perhaps TRBD1 as D (5 bases). The V gene's germline CDR1 is MDHEN and CDR2 SYDVKM. This CDR3 has 15 residues. V gave up 6 bases and J gave up 3 bases, with 14 bases separating them. CDR3 region: CASSPGGLANEKLFF. CDR3 in DNA: TGTGCCAGCAGCCCCGGGGGGTTGGCTAATGAAAAACTGTTTTTT.

V usage is TRBV7-6 and J usage is TRBJ2-1; D unresolved. Germline values: CDR1 SGHVS, CDR2 FNYEAQ. The CDR3 runs 13 residues. Trimming pared 3 bases from V and 3 bases from J, leaving 6 bases between. CDR3 in amino acids: CASSFADYNEQFF. The CDR3 DNA sequence: TGTGCCAGCAGCTTCGCCGACTACAATGAGCAGTTCTTC. Looking up the rest from reference TRBV7-6 and TRBJ2-1 gives the full variable domain: GAGVSQSPRYKVTKRGQDVALRCDPISGHVSLYWYRQALGQGPEFLTYFNYEAQQDKSGLPNDRFSAERPEGSISTLTIQRTEQRDSAMYRCASSFADYNEQFFGPGTRLTVL.

V and J are TRBV28 and TRBJ1-5; the D gene is possibly TRBD1 (5 bases). CDR3 length equals 16 residues. V lost 4 bases to trimming and J lost 2 bases, with 15 bases between them. From germline, CDR1 is MDHEN and CDR2 SYDVKM. The CDR3: CASSSSGLLGNQPQHF. CDR3 DNA sequence: TGTGCCAGCAGTTCCTCGGGACTTTTGGGCAATCAGCCCCAGCATTTT.

A single count supports this clone. V is TRBV28 and J is TRBJ1-5; TRBD1 is a possible D gene (6 bases). In germline, CDR1 is MDHEN, CDR2 SYDVKM. The CDR3 is 17 amino acids. Trimming cost V 3 bases and J 6 bases, with 21 bases left between them. CDR3 bases: TGTGCCAGCAGTTTCTTATCTTCAGGGGACTCGGGTCAGCCCCAGCATTTT. Its protein is CASSFLSSGDSGQPQHF.

This chain uses TRBV2 with TRBJ1-6, with no clear D. The CDR3 consists of 12 residues. Trimming stripped 5 bases from V and 9 bases from J, with 8 bases between. The germline gives CDR1 SNHLY, CDR2 FYNNEI. CDR3 sequence reads: CASSWTISPLHF. The DNA for the CDR3 is TGTGCCAGCAGTTGGACGATTTCACCCCTCCACTTT.

This rearrangement joins TRBV5-1 to TRBJ2-5; D might be TRBD2 (6 bases). Trimming cost V 4 bases and J 1 base, with 11 bases left between them. In germline, CDR1 is SGHRS, CDR2 YFSETQ. The length of the CDR3 is 14 residues. CDR3 in DNA: TGCGCCAGCAGCCCGGGGACTTTCCAAGAGACCCAGTACTTC. Protein product: CASSPGTFQETQYF.

The chain joins TRBV6-5 to TRBJ2-2, with 7 bases identical to TRBD2. V dropped 0 bases and J dropped 0; count of bases not matched to a gene: 1. CDR1 is MNHEY and CDR2 is SVGAGI in the germline V gene. This CDR3 comprises 16 residues. CDR3 sequence reads: CASSYSGGSNTGELFF. In nucleotides, the CDR3 is TGTGCCAGCAGTTACTCCGGGGGGTCGAACACCGGGGAGCTGTTTTTT.

The gene calls are TRBV6-1 and TRBJ2-7, with a weak D call TRBD1 (6 bases). Looked up from germline, CDR1 is MNHNS and CDR2 is SASEGT. The V end was cut by 10 bases, the J end by 2 bases, with 21 bases between. This CDR3 contains 15 residues. DNA for the CDR3: TGTGCCACCGACCCACAGGGCCTGAGGACCTACGAGCAGTACTTC. This sequence encodes CATDPQGLRTYEQYF.

With respect to this clone: Relative to the germline gene, one junction end is altered; a read error may explain this. This chain connects TRBV7-6 to TRBJ2-7; the D is unclear. The CDR3 spans 14 residues. Germline-derived CDR1 and CDR2 are SGHVS and FNYEAQ. Here the CDR3 reads CASSLVRASSEQYF. CDR3 coding DNA: TGTGCCAGCAGCTTAGTCCGGGCTTCCTCCGAGCAGTACTTC.

The chain uses TRBV4-1 and TRBJ1-3, with D hard to call. Germline V gene sequence: CDR1 MGHRA, CDR2 YSYEKL. V lost 4 bases to trimming and J lost 4 bases, with 5 bases between them. The CDR3 is 12 residues long. In nucleotides, the CDR3 is TGCGCCAGCAGCCGACCGGGAAACACCATATATTTT. This gives the protein CASSRPGNTIYF.

The chain employs TRBV30 and TRBJ1-5; D unclear. The V gene's germline CDR1 is GTSNPN and CDR2 SVGIG (reference sequence). V lost 2 bases and J 4 bases, leaving 6 bases between the germline ends. The length of the CDR3 is 12 residues. CDR3 in DNA: TGTGCCTGGAGTATTTGGAATCAGCCCCAGCATTTT. Amino acids: CAWSIWNQPQHF.

The rearrangement links TRBV29-1 to TRBJ2-3; tentatively, D is TRBD1 or TRBD2 (6 bases each). Per germline, CDR1 SQVTM and CDR2 ANQGSEA. V was trimmed by 6 bases and J by 2 bases, leaving 18 bases between them. This CDR3 contains 15 residues. In nucleotides, the CDR3 is TGCAGCGTGTGTGGGGGGCGGGGAGACACAGATACGCAGTATTTT. Protein: CSVCGGRGDTDTQYF.

Comment on this clone: Within the sample, other DNA sequences also encode this same CDR3. The rearrangement joins TRBV6-5 to TRBJ1-1; 7 nucleotides agree with TRBD1. With 3 bases clipped from V and 2 bases from J, the junction kept 3 bases outside the gene matches. The CDR3 loop spans 14 amino acids. Germline CDR1 MNHEY, CDR2 SVGAGI. The CDR3 protein is CASSYDRANTEAFF. CDR3 bases: TGTGCCAGCAGTTATGACAGGGCTAACACTGAAGCTTTCTTT.

The rearrangement uses TRBV5-6 and TRBJ2-7, with D uncertain. V dropped 5 bases and J dropped 5 bases, with 8 bases sitting between them. Germline V gene lookup returns CDR1 SGHDT and CDR2 YYEEEE. This CDR3 has 11 amino acids. CDR3 protein: CASRRLNEQYF. CDR3 in DNA: TGTGCCAGCAGGAGACTTAACGAGCAGTACTTC.

The rearrangement uses TRBV6-5 and TRBJ2-1; D is ambiguous. Looked up from germline, CDR1 is MNHEY and CDR2 is SVGAGI. This CDR3 region has 15 residues. V lost 7 bases and J lost 7, with 20 bases in between. The CDR3, as DNA: TGTGCCAGCACCTCTCCGACCCGAGGCACTAATGAGCAGTTCTTC. This gives the protein CASTSPTRGTNEQFF.